The rows below give T cell receptor beta chains drawn from one sample of a study of blood T cell repertoires in COVID-19. Assay: immunoSEQ multiplex PCR; the TCRdb copy retains only in-frame clones and omits some. The table includes some 180,000 clones, about four fifths detected once. Source material: peripheral blood. All receptors come from a woman older than 75 with COVID-19, enrolled during active disease. Each CDR3 is given with its conserved first and last residue. The order of the fields is CDR3 length, clone size, V gene, D gene, J gene, CDR3 DNA, CDR3 protein. The D gene is left open where the match is weak. Size tells how often a clone was seen (once, few, many) or the class of an expanded clone, and some rows leave it out.

length: 12; size: .; V: TRBV11-2; D: TRBD1; J: TRBJ1-2; DNA: TGTGCCAGCAGCGGACAGGGAGAGGGCTACACCTTC; CDR3: CASSGQGEGYTF
length: 13; size: .; V: TRBV11-3; D: .; J: TRBJ1-6; DNA: TGTGCCAGCAGCCCCGATTCGGGGTCACCCCTCCACTTT; CDR3: CASSPDSGSPLHF
length: 16; size: once; V: TRBV6-6; D: TRBD1; J: TRBJ1-2; DNA: TGTGCCAGCAGTGGCGGACAGGGCGCCATTTCGGGAGGCTACACCTTC; CDR3: CASSGGQGAISGGYTF
length: 17; size: .; V: TRBV7-7; D: TRBD2; J: TRBJ2-3; DNA: TGTGCTAGCAGCTCTATGCCGGGACTAGCGGGAGTGGATACGCAGTATTTT; CDR3: CASSSMPGLAGVDTQYF
length: 16; size: .; V: TRBV5-1; D: .; J: TRBJ2-6; DNA: TGCGCCAGCAGCTTGGAGGGGTCCTCTGGGGCCAACGTCCTGACTTTC; CDR3: CASSLEGSSGANVLTF
length: 13; size: .; V: TRBV2; D: .; J: TRBJ1-4; DNA: TGTGCCGCAGGGCTAACAACTAATGAAAAACTGTTTTTT; CDR3: CAAGLTTNEKLFF
length: 16; size: few; V: TRBV28; D: .; J: TRBJ2-7; DNA: TGTGCCAGCAGTTTAGCCGGAGGGATTCCCGCCTACGAGCAGTACTTC; CDR3: CASSLAGGIPAYEQYF
length: 15; size: .; V: TRBV3-1/TRBV3-2; D: .; J: TRBJ1-6; DNA: TGTGCCAGCAGCCAAGGTTCGGGGGGCTTGTCACCCCTCCACTTT; CDR3: CASSQGSGGLSPLHF
length: 12; size: .; V: TRBV6-6; D: .; J: TRBJ2-5; DNA: TGTGCCAGCAGGTCCTCGGGAGAGACCCAGTACTTC; CDR3: CASRSSGETQYF
length: 13; size: .; V: TRBV6-2/TRBV6-3; D: .; J: TRBJ1-1; DNA: TGTGCCAGCAGTTACGTCGACAGCACTGAAGCTTTCTTT; CDR3: CASSYVDSTEAFF
length: 11; size: .; V: TRBV24-1; D: .; J: TRBJ2-1; DNA: TGTGCCACCAGCAACTACAATGAGCAGTTCTTC; CDR3: CATSNYNEQFF
length: 15; size: .; V: TRBV7-2; D: .; J: TRBJ1-6; DNA: TGTGCCAGCAGCTTAAATTACAGCCCTAATTCACCCCTCCACTTT; CDR3: CASSLNYSPNSPLHF
length: 13; size: .; V: TRBV5-6; D: .; J: TRBJ2-3; DNA: TGTGCCAGCAGCTTCCCGGGGGCAGATACGCAGTATTTT; CDR3: CASSFPGADTQYF
length: 16; size: .; V: TRBV6-5; D: TRBD1; J: TRBJ2-2; DNA: TGTGCCAGCAGTTACAATGAGGGGGCAAACACCGGGGAGCTGTTTTTT; CDR3: CASSYNEGANTGELFF
length: 14; size: .; V: TRBV5-4; D: TRBD1; J: TRBJ1-6; DNA: TGTGCCAGCAGCCCGGACAGGGCAGGTTCACCCCTCCACTTT; CDR3: CASSPDRAGSPLHF
length: 16; size: .; V: TRBV7-9; D: .; J: TRBJ1-1; DNA: TGTGCCAGCAGCGAGGAGGTGTGGGGAGGGGGCACTGAAGCTTTCTTT; CDR3: CASSEEVWGGGTEAFF
length: 14; size: .; V: TRBV4-2; D: TRBD2; J: TRBJ2-5; DNA: TGTGCCAGCAGCCAAAGTCTAGCGGGGGGGACCCAGTACTTC; CDR3: CASSQSLAGGTQYF